This T cell receptor (beta chain) is drawn from a study of cytomegalovirus exposure and HLA in healthy donors. Study observations and caveats: A few V segments could not be told apart, such as TRBV6-2 and TRBV6-3, and were left out. Most TCR sequences proved rare, with some public TCRs found in many donors. Cytomegalovirus-associated status was assigned to some 180 TCR beta chains.

In the PCR, 60 Vbeta and 13 Jbeta primers were used. Data came from immunoSEQ multiplex PCR; TCRdb stores just in-frame clones and leaves some out. Here the sample spans approximately 170,000 clones, 75% to 90% being singletons. A single count supports this clone. Its antigen is not identified. This CDR3 is 14 amino acids long. Looked up from germline, CDR1 is LGHNA and CDR2 is YNFKEQ. J was trimmed by 7 bases and V by 4 bases; bases with no gene match: 6. The sequence was collected from a male donor in good health and CMV-seronegative. V is TRBV4-2 and J is TRBJ1-5; 8 bases are a match to TRBD1. Input material: PBMCs. The CDR3 protein is CASSLGQGAQPQHF. The DNA for the CDR3 is TGTGCCAGCAGCCTAGGACAGGGTGCACAGCCCCAGCATTTT.